The 27 T cell receptor beta chains in this list originate from one sample, sequenced in a study of shared clonotypes between healthy human individuals (dated by TCRdb to the early 2020s). Library preparation employed the immunoSEQ multiplex PCR assay. TCRdb's version of the immuneACCESS table is confined to in-frame rearrangements and falls short of the full clone set. An unresolved V gene accounts for under half of the shortfall where checked; the remainder is of unknown origin. The sample table shows some 790,000 clones, and around 77% are seen once. Under 2% of the sample lies in the top ten. Material: memory CD4+ T cells sorted from blood. The sample's cell subset or site label, in plain terms: CD45RA-negative fraction. The receptor set was obtained from a woman in her twenties or thirties in good health.

V gene TRBV25-1 combines with J gene TRBJ1-1; 9 bases are a match to TRBD1. This CDR3 spans 17 amino acids. Germline CDR1 reads MGHDK; CDR2 reads SYGVNS. After removal of 5 bases from V and 1 base from J, the junction contained 11 bases not matched to a gene. This CDR3 is CASSQPPGTGTNTEAFF. CDR3 coding DNA: TGTGCCAGCAGTCAACCTCCCGGGACAGGGACGAACACTGAAGCTTTCTTT.

This sequence joins TRBV4-1 and TRBJ2-3, with a weak D call TRBD2 (6 bases). Trimming removed 1 base from V and 4 bases from J, with 18 bases in between. CDR3 length: 17 amino acids. CDR1 and CDR2 (germline): MGHRA, YSYEKL. For the CDR3, the DNA is TGCGCCAGCAGCCAAGGGCGGGGCGGGACCGGGGCAGATACGCAGTATTTT. It encodes CASSQGRGGTGADTQYF.

The chain recombines TRBV19 with TRBJ1-2; D is ambiguous. Trimming cost V 9 bases and J 0 bases, with 8 bases left between them. The CDR3 length is 12 residues. Germline assignment: CDR1 LNHDA and CDR2 SQIVND (reference sequence). The CDR3 DNA follows: TGTGCCAGCCGGGAAACTAACTATGGCTACACCTTC. This sequence encodes CASRETNYGYTF.

As regards this clone: One base away lies a much larger clone, so this may be a sequencing read error. The chain links TRBV19 to TRBJ1-2, with TRBD1 as a possible D gene (5 bases). Germline V CDR1 and CDR2: LNHDA, SQIVND (reference sequence). This CDR3 comprises 13 residues. V shed 7 bases and J shed 0 bases, with 9 bases lying between them. This CDR3 is CASTTASNYGYTF. For the CDR3, the DNA is TGTGCCAGTACGACAGCCTCTAACTATGGCTACACCTTC.

Concerning this clone itself: The CDR3 end shows no conserved phenylalanine or tryptophan, and so a read error is likely. It is unclear where the CDR3 begins or ends on the DNA, so no DNA is shown, and the CDR3 is as TCRdb lists it. V is TRBV4-1 and J is TRBJ1-5; TRBD1, the table's D call, was not compared with the DNA. The CDR3 is 9 residues long, ends included. Looked up from germline, CDR1 is MGHRA and CDR2 is YSYEKL. The CDR3 protein is CASSQAAGL.

Notes on this clone: Additional DNA sequences in this sample encode the identical CDR3. The chain links TRBV11-2 to TRBJ2-7; 8 bases line up with TRBD1. Trimming removed 5 bases from V and 2 bases from J; junction bases left unmatched: 5. Per germline, CDR1 SGHAT and CDR2 FQNNGV. This CDR3 has 14 residues. CDR3 in amino acids: CASSNDRGPYEQYF. For the CDR3, the DNA is TGTGCCAGCAGCAACGACAGGGGACCCTACGAGCAGTACTTC.

The chain uses TRBV5-4 and TRBJ2-7, with 12 bases fitting TRBD2. The CDR3 runs to 15 residues. With 3 bases clipped from V and 5 bases from J, the junction kept 6 bases outside the gene matches. Germline V gives CDR1 SGHNT, CDR2 YYREEE (reference sequence). The CDR3 DNA reads as TGTGCCAGCAGCTCCTTGACTAGCGGGAGAAACGAGCAGTACTTC. This encodes CASSSLTSGRNEQYF.

Only one count was recorded for this clone. The chain uses TRBV4-2 and TRBJ1-4; D is unresolved. This CDR3 is 12 amino acids long. Germline CDR1 is LGHNA and CDR2 is YNFKEQ. V shed 5 bases and J shed 8 bases, with 9 bases lying between them. The CDR3 sequence: CASSSGLEKLFF. CDR3 sequence (DNA): TGTGCCAGCAGCTCGGGCCTAGAAAAACTGTTTTTT.

On this clone itself: The same CDR3 also results from other DNA sequences found in this sample. This sequence joins TRBV5-1 and TRBJ2-5; 10 nucleotides line up with TRBD1. CDR1 and CDR2 (germline): SGHRS, YFSETQ. The CDR3 consists of 15 residues. V shed 3 bases and J 4 bases; nucleotides not matched to a gene: 6. DNA of the CDR3: TGCGCCAGCAGCTCCGGGACAGGGGAGGCAGAGACCCAGTACTTC. Translated, it gives CASSSGTGEAETQYF. Variable domain in full (rest from reference TRBV5-1 and TRBJ2-5): KAGVTQTPRYLIKTRGQQVTLSCSPISGHRSVSWYQQTPGQGLQFLFEYFSETQRNKGNFPGRFSGRQFSNSRSEMNVSTLELGDSALYLCASSSGTGEAETQYFGPGTRLLVL.

This clone was counted only a few times. V is TRBV6-5 and J is TRBJ1-5; D gene unclear. The CDR3 is 11 amino acids. Germline lookup yields CDR1 MNHEY and CDR2 SVGAGI. Trimming left V 5 bases short and J 15 bases short, with 14 bases between. CDR3 sequence reads: CASSETPFSHF. The CDR3 DNA sequence: TGTGCCAGCAGTGAAACTCCCTTTTCGCATTTT.

The chain uses TRBV19 and TRBJ2-2; no clear D. This CDR3 comprises 11 residues. Germline loops: CDR1 LNHDA, CDR2 SQIVND (reference sequence). The V end was cut by 5 bases, the J end by 5 bases, with 3 bases between. CDR3 region: CASSLTGELFF. The CDR3 region has the DNA TGTGCCAGTAGTCTTACCGGGGAGCTGTTTTTT.

The rearrangement joins TRBV6-4 to TRBJ1-2; D call uncertain. CDR3 size: 11 residues. Germline CDR1 MRHNA, CDR2 SNTAGT. The germline V and J ends were trimmed by 6 bases and 6 bases, with 8 bases remaining between them. The CDR3 DNA reads TGTGCCAGCAGGCCCAAGGATGGCTACACCTTC. Residues: CASRPKDGYTF.

This clone was seen a few times. The chain employs TRBV7-9 and TRBJ1-2; D gene uncertain. Trimming stripped 7 bases from V and 7 bases from J, with 16 bases between. The CDR3 consists of 13 residues. CDR1 and CDR2 (germline): SEHNR, FQNEAQ (reference sequence). CDR3 nucleotides: TGTGCCAGCACCTTTATCCACACCGCTGGCTACACCTTC. It translates to CASTFIHTAGYTF.

This sequence joins TRBV5-4 and TRBJ2-7; 7 bases line up with TRBD1. V shed 5 bases, J shed 3 bases, and the junction held 8 bases outside the gene matches. CDR3 size: 14 residues. Germline V lookup: CDR1 SGHNT, CDR2 YYREEE (reference sequence). Written as DNA, the CDR3 is TGTGCCAGCAGAGTGAAGGGGGCTGGCTACGAGCAGTACTTC. It translates to CASRVKGAGYEQYF.

The rearrangement uses TRBV5-4 and TRBJ2-5, with D perhaps TRBD1 or TRBD2 (5 bases each). CDR1 is SGHNT and CDR2 is YYREEE in the germline V gene (reference sequence). Trimming shortened V by 4 bases and J by 3 bases, and 13 bases separated the two germline ends. CDR3 length equals 14 residues. The CDR3 coding sequence is TGTGCCAGCAGCAAGCCGGGACGGGAAGAGACCCAGTACTTC. This gives the protein CASSKPGREETQYF. The variable domain in full, with the rest retrieved from reference TRBV5-4 and TRBJ2-5, is ETGVTQSPTHLIKTRGQQVTLRCSSQSGHNTVSWYQQALGQGPQFIFQYYREEENGRGNFPPRFSGLQFPNYSSELNVNALELDDSALYLCASSKPGREETQYFGPGTRLLVL.

The chain uses TRBV9 and TRBJ2-3; maybe TRBD1 (6 bases). The V gene's germline CDR1 is SGDLS and CDR2 YYNGEE. V was pared by 1 base and J by 3 bases, with 24 bases between. The CDR3 runs to 19 residues. The CDR3 sequence: CASSVPIGKGGTSTDTQYF. The CDR3 bases are TGTGCCAGCAGCGTACCTATCGGAAAAGGGGGAACCAGTACAGATACGCAGTATTTT.

The V gene is TRBV29-1, the J gene TRBJ2-5; tentative D call: TRBD1 (6 bases). The V end was cut by 1 base, the J end by 5 bases, with 11 bases between. The CDR3 covers 13 residues. In germline, CDR1 is SQVTM, CDR2 ANQGSEA. This chain's CDR3 is CSVEGGQVETQYF. CDR3 DNA sequence: TGCAGCGTTGAAGGGGGGCAGGTTGAGACCCAGTACTTC.

The CDR3, as DNA: TGTGCCAGCAGCTTCGTACGTTTTAGTGGTGAGGGCGAGCAGTACTTC. Residues: CASSFVRFSGEGEQYF. The chain carries TRBV11-2 and TRBJ2-7, with a tentative D call TRBD2 (5 bases). The CDR3 has 16 amino acids. V shed 3 bases and J shed 6 bases, with 21 bases lying between them. Germline CDR1 SGHAT, CDR2 FQNNGV.

This sequence joins TRBV5-4 and TRBJ2-5; 14 bases map to TRBD2. Germline V gene data show CDR1 as SGHNT and CDR2 as YYREEE (reference sequence). The ends lost 5 bases at V and 4 bases at J; junction bases unmatched: 4. The CDR3 spans 15 residues. The CDR3 is CASSSGTSGGETQYF. CDR3 in DNA: TGTGCCAGCAGTTCTGGGACTAGCGGGGGAGAGACCCAGTACTTC. The full variable domain, its missing parts supplied by reference TRBV5-4 and TRBJ2-5, is ETGVTQSPTHLIKTRGQQVTLRCSSQSGHNTVSWYQQALGQGPQFIFQYYREEENGRGNFPPRFSGLQFPNYSSELNVNALELDDSALYLCASSSGTSGGETQYFGPGTRLLVL.

Only a few counts were recorded for this clone. The V call is TRBV30, the J call TRBJ2-3; TRBD2 agrees at 11 bases. This CDR3 is built from 13 residues. Germline values: CDR1 GTSNPN, CDR2 SVGIG (reference sequence). The V gene end was trimmed by 5 bases and the J gene end by 7 bases; junction bases not matched to a gene: 5. The CDR3 is CAWSTSGTYTQYF. CDR3 nucleotides: TGTGCCTGGTCGACTAGCGGGACCTATACGCAGTATTTT. Complete variable domain (other parts from reference TRBV30 and TRBJ2-3): SQTIHQWPATLVQPVGSPLSLECTVEGTSNPNLYWYRQAAGRGLQLLFYSVGIGQISSEVPQNLSASRPQDRQFILSSKKLLLSDSGFYLCAWSTSGTYTQYFGPGTRLTVL.

There are a few counts of this clone. The CDR3 nucleotides are TGTGCCAGCAGGAAGACAGGGTCTGGCTACACCTTC. Translated, it gives CASRKTGSGYTF. The rearrangement links TRBV28 to TRBJ1-2; the match to TRBD1 covers 7 bases. CDR1 and CDR2 (germline): MDHEN, SYDVKM. After removal of 6 bases from V and 7 bases from J, the junction contained 5 bases not matched to a gene. CDR3 length: 12 amino acids.

J is TRBJ2-3 and V is TRBV5-4; 10 bases are shared with TRBD1. The V gene's germline CDR1 is SGHNT and CDR2 YYREEE (reference sequence). V lost 3 bases to trimming and J lost 5 bases; unmatched junction nucleotides: 9. This CDR3 is 16 amino acids long. The CDR3 DNA reads TGTGCCAGCAGCTCCGACCTGACAGGGGGCATAGATACGCAGTATTTT. It encodes CASSSDLTGGIDTQYF.

V is TRBV6-1 and J is TRBJ1-4; TRBD1 is a possible D gene (6 bases). Germline lookup yields CDR1 MNHNS and CDR2 SASEGT. V was cut by 3 bases and J by 5 bases, with 10 bases left in between. The CDR3 is 14 residues long. The CDR3 nucleotides read TGTGCCAGCAGTGATTTAGGGGGGAATGAAAAACTGTTTTTT. As protein: CASSDLGGNEKLFF.

Details on this clone: This clone may be a read error of a much larger clone one base away. J is TRBJ2-7 and V is TRBV9, with TRBD2 identical over 7 bases. From germline, CDR1 is SGDLS and CDR2 YYNGEE. The CDR3 is 14 residues long. With V trimmed by 4 bases and J by 0 bases, 4 bases remained unmatched. CDR3: CASSPQRDSYEQYF. For the CDR3, the DNA is TGTGCCAGCAGCCCCCAGCGGGACTCCTACGAGCAGTACTTC. Full variable domain (missing parts from reference TRBV9 and TRBJ2-7): DSGVTQTPKHLITATGQRVTLRCSPRSGDLSVYWYQQSLDQGLQFLIQYYNGEERAKGNILERFSAQQFPDLHSELNLSSLELGDSALYFCASSPQRDSYEQYFGPGTRLTVT.

This clone showed up just a few times. Likely a read error: the CDR3 ends without its conserved phenylalanine or tryptophan. No DNA is shown, since the ends of the CDR3 on it are uncertain; the CDR3 is the one TCRdb lists. This chain links TRBV29-1 with TRBJ1-2. The CDR3 has 9 residues if both end residues are counted. The germline gives CDR1 SQVTM, CDR2 ANQGSEA. CDR3 in amino acids: CSVDRTLPL.

With regard to this clone: The same CDR3 can be traced to other DNA sequences in this sample. This chain joins TRBV30 and TRBJ1-5, with a weak D call TRBD1 (5 bases). Germline values: CDR1 GTSNPN, CDR2 SVGIG (reference sequence). Trimming stripped 3 bases from V and 2 bases from J, with 8 bases between. The CDR3 contains 13 residues. The CDR3 DNA follows: TGTGCCTGGAGCTCGGGGGGCAATCAGCCCCAGCATTTT. Amino acid sequence: CAWSSGGNQPQHF.

The chain has TRBV19 and TRBJ1-1, with TRBD1 identical over 11 bases. Trimming took 4 bases from V and 3 from J; bases not matched to a gene: 4. This CDR3 has 15 residues. Germline V gene lookup returns CDR1 LNHDA and CDR2 SQIVND (reference sequence). The CDR3 nucleotides read TGTGCCAGTAGTAGGGACAGGGGGTCGGACACTGAAGCTTTCTTT. Translation: CASSRDRGSDTEAFF.